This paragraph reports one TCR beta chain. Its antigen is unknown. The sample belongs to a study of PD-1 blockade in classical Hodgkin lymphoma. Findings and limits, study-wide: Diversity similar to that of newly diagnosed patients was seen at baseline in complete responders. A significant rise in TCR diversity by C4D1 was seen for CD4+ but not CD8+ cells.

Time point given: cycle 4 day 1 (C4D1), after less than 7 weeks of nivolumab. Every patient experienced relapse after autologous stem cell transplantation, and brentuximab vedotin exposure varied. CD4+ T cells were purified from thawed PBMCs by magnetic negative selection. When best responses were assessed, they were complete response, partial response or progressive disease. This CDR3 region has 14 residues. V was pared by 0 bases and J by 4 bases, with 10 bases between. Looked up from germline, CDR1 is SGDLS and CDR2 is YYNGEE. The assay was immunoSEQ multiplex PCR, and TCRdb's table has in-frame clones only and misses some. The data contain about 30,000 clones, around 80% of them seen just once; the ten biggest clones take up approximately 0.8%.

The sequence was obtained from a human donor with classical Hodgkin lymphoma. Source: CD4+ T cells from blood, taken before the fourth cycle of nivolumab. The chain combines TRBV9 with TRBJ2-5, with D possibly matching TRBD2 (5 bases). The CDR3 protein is CASSVVSGSETQYF. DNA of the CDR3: TGTGCCAGCAGCGTAGTATCGGGGTCAGAGACCCAGTACTTC.